This T cell receptor beta chain was sequenced for a study of blood T cell repertoires in COVID-19. Study context: Nucleic acid was either cDNA or gDNA, and it came from T cells, B-cell-depleted T cells, or PBMCs.

In this sample, this clone turned up once. In the original workflow: Cell counts per sample came from amplifying reference gene primers. The assay was immunoSEQ multiplex PCR, and TCRdb's table has in-frame clones only and misses some. V and J calls and clone size are as listed in that table; D and trimming were resolved from the DNA. The sample yields some 100,000 clones, roughly nine tenths seen once. The CDR3 loop spans 13 amino acids. Germline V lookup: CDR1 WSHSY, CDR2 SAAADI. V lost 5 bases and J lost 6, with 11 bases in between. The sequenced sample consisted of peripheral blood. This TCR was sampled from a human donor with active COVID-19. The donor label of this sample is uncertain. V is TRBV10-2 and J is TRBJ2-1, with D perhaps TRBD2 (7 bases). The CDR3 DNA follows: TGCGCCAGCAGTACGGGGGGCCTCAATGAGCAGTTCTTC. Translation gives CASSTGGLNEQFF.